One and the same sample provided the 14 T cell receptor beta chains below, sequenced in a study of blood T cell repertoires in COVID-19. Measured with immunoSEQ multiplex PCR; TCRdb has only the in-frame clones, and not every one. The sample records 200,000 or so clones, approximately 80% being singletons. Sequenced sample: PBMCs or T cells enriched from blood (not recorded which). The receptors were sampled from a man in his fifties or sixties who had recovered from COVID-19.

The rearrangement links TRBV5-8 to TRBJ1-2; 8 nucleotides match TRBD1. The V gene's germline CDR1 is SGHTS and CDR2 YDEGEE. Trimming took 4 bases from V and 8 from J; bases not matched to a gene: 7. This CDR3 contains 13 residues. CDR3 residues: CASSPGQGEGYTF. Here the CDR3 DNA reads TGTGCCAGCAGCCCCGGACAGGGTGAAGGCTACACCTTC.

The V and J genes are TRBV7-2 and TRBJ2-5, with 10 bases lining up with TRBD1. The CDR3 spans 14 residues. CDR1 and CDR2 from the germline V gene are SGHTA and FQGNSA. The V and J ends lost 3 bases and 4 bases, in that order; junction bases with no gene match: 2. The CDR3 DNA reads as TGTGCCAGCAGCTTGGACAGGGGGGGAGAGACCCAGTACTTC. It translates to CASSLDRGGETQYF. Using reference TRBV7-2 and TRBJ2-5 for the parts outside the CDR3, the full variable domain is GAGVSQSPSNKVTEKGKDVELRCDPISGHTALYWYRQSLGQGLEFLIYFQGNSAPDKSGLPSDRFSAERTGGSVSTLTIQRTQQEDSAVYLCASSLDRGGETQYFGPGTRLLVL.

The V and J genes are TRBV12-5 and TRBJ1-5; 9 nucleotides match TRBD1. This CDR3 has 17 amino acids. V dropped 0 bases and J dropped 0; count of bases not matched to a gene: 3. CDR1 LGHNT and CDR2 FRNRAP come from the germline V gene. The CDR3 DNA is TGTGCTAGTGGTTTGGTACAGGGGGCTTATAGCAATCAGCCCCAGCATTTT. Translated, it gives CASGLVQGAYSNQPQHF.

This chain uses TRBV7-2 with TRBJ2-7, with 10 bases matching TRBD1. CDR3 length: 15 residues. Germline trimming cut 2 bases from V and 2 bases from J; bases unmatched to any gene: 3. The germline gives CDR1 SGHTA, CDR2 FQGNSA. The CDR3 region has the DNA TGTGCCAGCAGCTTATCCGGACAGGGGGCCTACGAGCAGTACTTC. Translating it yields CASSLSGQGAYEQYF.

This clone was seen more than once but under ten times. This rearrangement joins TRBV12-3 or TRBV12-4 to TRBJ1-1; D may be TRBD1 (5 bases). V was trimmed by 6 bases and J by 4 bases, leaving 12 bases between them. This CDR3 contains 13 residues. The CDR3 is CASRDSHGTEAFF. In DNA, the CDR3 is TGTGCCAGCAGAGACAGCCACGGCACTGAAGCTTTCTTT.

This clone was picked up a small number of times. V gene TRBV2 combines with J gene TRBJ1-3; D possibly corresponds to TRBD1 (6 bases). Trimming pared 3 bases from V and 3 bases from J, leaving 12 bases between. The CDR3 has 15 amino acids. Per germline, CDR1 SNHLY and CDR2 FYNNEI. The DNA of the CDR3 is TGTGCCAGCAGTGAGAACAGGGATGTTGGAAACACCATATATTTT. Protein sequence: CASSENRDVGNTIYF.

V gene TRBV5-1 combines with J gene TRBJ2-1; 7 positions agree with TRBD1. CDR3 length equals 14 residues. V shed 3 bases and J 1 base; nucleotides not matched to a gene: 1. The germline CDR1 and CDR2 sequences are SGHRS and YFSETQ. CDR3 in amino acids: CASSSGQSYNEQFF. Written as DNA, the CDR3 is TGCGCCAGCAGCTCGGGACAGTCCTACAATGAGCAGTTCTTC.

The V and J genes are TRBV7-9 and TRBJ2-1, with D possibly TRBD2 on 5 matching bases. The CDR3 length is 14 residues. CDR1 is SEHNR and CDR2 is FQNEAQ in the germline V gene (reference sequence). The V end lost 1 base, the J end lost 11 bases, and 15 bases lay between the germline ends. DNA of the CDR3: TGTGCCAGCAGCTTAGGTCCGACTACCCCGAAGCAGTTCTTC. It is translated as CASSLGPTTPKQFF.

J is TRBJ1-5 and V is TRBV15, with D perhaps TRBD1 (5 bases). Germline lookup yields CDR1 LNHNV and CDR2 YYDKDF (reference sequence). The CDR3 covers 15 residues. V lost 4 bases to trimming and J lost 4 bases, with 14 bases between them. The CDR3 region is CATSNSRGGNQPQHF. The CDR3 bases are TGTGCCACCAGCAACTCTAGGGGAGGTAATCAGCCCCAGCATTTT.

J is TRBJ1-5 and V is TRBV7-6; D might be TRBD1 (5 bases). Germline CDR1 and CDR2: SGHVS and FNYEAQ. The CDR3 consists of 15 residues. The V and J ends lost 1 base and 6 bases respectively, with 13 bases between them. The CDR3 bases are TGTGCCAGCAGCTTAGTCGACAGCCGAGCTCAGCCCCAGCATTTT. Its protein product is CASSLVDSRAQPQHF.

The chain uses TRBV3-1 (or the pseudogene TRBV3-2) and TRBJ2-1; D is unresolved. V was trimmed by 0 bases and J by 0 bases, leaving 9 bases between them. This CDR3 has 16 amino acids. In germline, CDR1 is LGHDT, CDR2 YNNKEL (reference sequence). The CDR3 sequence is CASSQDLTSSYNEQFF. The CDR3 DNA is TGTGCCAGCAGCCAAGACCTCACGAGCTCCTACAATGAGCAGTTCTTC.

The V call is TRBV19, the J call TRBJ2-3; unclear D gene. V was trimmed by 1 base and J by 1 base, leaving 12 bases between them. This CDR3 has 16 residues. CDR1 is LNHDA and CDR2 is SQIVND in the germline V gene (reference sequence). The CDR3 DNA reads as TGTGCCAGTAGTATAGGGCAGGTATCTGGCACAGATACGCAGTATTTT. Translation gives CASSIGQVSGTDTQYF.

The chain carries TRBV7-2 and TRBJ2-3; TRBD2 is a possible D gene (7 bases). V lost 7 bases and J 0 bases, leaving 14 bases between the germline ends. There are 15 residues in the CDR3. The germline V gene has CDR1 SGHTA and CDR2 FQGNSA. The CDR3: CASTKGGKSTDTQYF. In DNA, the CDR3 is TGTGCCAGCACAAAGGGGGGGAAGAGCACAGATACGCAGTATTTT.

This clone was detected only a few times. The V and J genes are TRBV5-1 and TRBJ2-1; no definite D call. V lost 0 bases to trimming and J lost 7 bases, with 5 bases between them. Looked up from germline, CDR1 is SGHRS and CDR2 is YFSETQ. CDR3 length equals 12 residues. The CDR3 region has the DNA TGCGCCAGCAGCTTGGACGGGAATGAGCAGTTCTTC. Translating gives CASSLDGNEQFF.